Each of the 20 T cell receptor beta chains below was sequenced from the same sample in a study of PD-1 blockade in classical Hodgkin lymphoma. Profiled with immunoSEQ multiplex PCR; TCRdb holds only in-frame clones, not every one. The sample yields roughly 64,000 clones, 90% to 95% seen once. Sample time point: cycle 4 day 1 (C4D1), after around six weeks of nivolumab. Exposure to brentuximab vedotin varied, and each patient had relapsed following autologous stem cell transplantation. The sequences come from peripheral blood mononuclear cells (PBMCs), collected before the fourth cycle of nivolumab. These receptors were collected from a human donor with classical Hodgkin lymphoma.

The chain employs TRBV9 and TRBJ1-3, with D perhaps TRBD1 (6 bases). The germline gives CDR1 SGDLS, CDR2 YYNGEE. Trimming removed 2 bases at V and 4 bases at J, with 13 bases between. The CDR3 runs to 15 residues. The CDR3 DNA is TGTGCCAGCAGCGTTGGCGGGGGGCTCGGAAACACCATATATTTT. Translation gives CASSVGGGLGNTIYF.

This clone was seen a single time. The chain has TRBV30 and TRBJ2-7, with 9 positions matching TRBD1. CDR1 GTSNPN and CDR2 SVGIG come from the germline V gene (reference sequence). Trimming took 3 bases from V and 6 from J; bases not matched to a gene: 0. CDR3 length: 11 amino acids. The CDR3 nucleotides are TGTGCCTGGAGGACAGGGGGCGAGCAGTACTTC. It codes for CAWRTGGEQYF. Supplemented by reference TRBV30 and TRBJ2-7, the full variable domain reads SQTIHQWPATLVQPVGSPLSLECTVEGTSNPNLYWYRQAAGRGLQLLFYSVGIGQISSEVPQNLSASRPQDRQFILSSKKLLLSDSGFYLCAWRTGGEQYFGPGTRLTVT.

The chain couples TRBV7-2 to TRBJ2-2; 9 positions match TRBD1. Losses at the gene ends were 2 bases for V and 5 bases for J; bases not matched to a gene: 6. CDR1 and CDR2 (germline): SGHTA, FQGNSA. The CDR3 spans 16 residues. The CDR3 spells CASSLSGQGPTGELFF. In DNA form, the CDR3 reads TGTGCCAGCAGCTTATCGGGACAGGGTCCAACCGGGGAGCTGTTTTTT.

The chain has TRBV6-5 and TRBJ2-5; TRBD2 agrees at 13 bases. The CDR3 has 15 amino acids. V lost 7 bases, J lost 5 bases, and 7 bases stayed unmatched. In germline, CDR1 is MNHEY, CDR2 SVGAGI. This CDR3 is CASTDGTSGAETQYF. CDR3 coding DNA: TGTGCCAGCACCGACGGGACTAGCGGGGCTGAGACCCAGTACTTC.

The chain links TRBV4-1 to TRBJ2-3; 12 bases map to TRBD2. V lost 0 bases and J lost 0; bases outside the gene matches: 13. Germline loops: CDR1 MGHRA, CDR2 YSYEKL. This CDR3 is built from 21 residues. CDR3 residues: CASSQDRLGTSGWTSTDTQYF. The CDR3 bases are TGCGCCAGCAGCCAAGATAGATTAGGGACTAGCGGGTGGACTAGCACAGATACGCAGTATTTT.

The genes are TRBV28 and TRBJ2-7; maybe TRBD1 (6 bases). Germline V gene lookup returns CDR1 MDHEN and CDR2 SYDVKM. Trimming left V 0 bases short and J 6 bases short, with 9 bases between. The CDR3 contains 13 residues. CDR3 protein: CASSLCQGCEQYF. CDR3 DNA sequence: TGTGCCAGCAGTTTATGCCAGGGGTGCGAGCAGTACTTC.

The chain joins TRBV19 to TRBJ2-1; D gene unclear. The V gene lost 3 bases and the J gene lost 0 bases, with 9 bases spanning the gap. The CDR3 is 15 amino acids. Germline CDR1 and CDR2: LNHDA and SQIVND (reference sequence). CDR3 sequence reads: CASSILLSSYNEQFF. The CDR3 nucleotides are TGTGCCAGTAGTATCCTCTTGAGCTCCTACAATGAGCAGTTCTTC.

This clone was picked up one time. In DNA form, the CDR3 reads TGTGCCCTAAGCCGGGCGGCTGTATGTGGCTACACCTTC. This gives the protein CALSRAAVCGYTF. The chain employs TRBV5-6 and TRBJ1-2; D unresolved. There are 13 residues in the CDR3. V gave up 10 bases and J gave up 7 bases, with 20 bases separating them. The germline CDR1 and CDR2 sequences are SGHDT and YYEEEE.

The gene calls are TRBV5-4 and TRBJ2-5; no clear D gene. V was clipped by 4 bases and J by 1 base, with 14 bases between them. Germline lookup yields CDR1 SGHNT and CDR2 YYREEE (reference sequence). CDR3 length equals 15 residues. In DNA form, the CDR3 reads TGTGCCAGCAGCCGGAATAATGGGTTCCAAGAGACCCAGTACTTC. Protein product: CASSRNNGFQETQYF.

This clone was found a few times. The genes are TRBV5-1 and TRBJ1-6; TRBD1 aligns across 11 bases. Germline loops: CDR1 SGHRS, CDR2 YFSETQ. The CDR3 spans 16 residues. J was trimmed by 10 bases and V by 4 bases; bases with no gene match: 10. The CDR3 region has the DNA TGCGCCAGCAGCCCCCAGCTGGGACAGGGGGAATCACCCCTCCACTTT. Amino acid sequence: CASSPQLGQGESPLHF.

The V gene is TRBV5-5, the J gene TRBJ2-1; possible D gene TRBD2, 6 bases. Trimming cost V 5 bases and J 2 bases, with 14 bases left between them. This CDR3 contains 15 residues. The germline CDR1 and CDR2 sequences are SGHKS and YYEKEE (reference sequence). CDR3 sequence: CASSLGRRAYNEQFF. The CDR3 nucleotides are TGTGCCAGCAGTTTAGGTAGGAGGGCCTACAATGAGCAGTTCTTC.

The rearrangement joins TRBV5-4 to TRBJ2-2; no firm D call. V shed 9 bases and J shed 0 bases, with 15 bases lying between them. CDR3 size: 15 residues. Germline-derived CDR1 and CDR2 are SGHNT and YYREEE (reference sequence). The CDR3 here is CATTSTPSNTGELFF. In DNA, the CDR3 is TGTGCCACAACCTCGACACCCTCGAACACCGGGGAGCTGTTTTTT.

This chain uses TRBV11-2 with TRBJ2-7; D possibly corresponds to TRBD2 (6 bases). In germline, CDR1 is SGHAT, CDR2 FQNNGV. The V end was cut by 2 bases, the J end by 1 base, with 12 bases between. The CDR3 is made up of 15 amino acids. In nucleotides, the CDR3 is TGTGCCAGCAGCTTAAGGACTACCTTATCCTACGAGCAGTACTTC. It specifies CASSLRTTLSYEQYF.

For the CDR3, the DNA is TGTGCCAGCAGTCGGGAGCCTAGCGGGACTGTAGAGACCCAGTACTTC. It translates to CASSREPSGTVETQYF. The rearrangement uses TRBV27 and TRBJ2-5; 9 positions match TRBD2. CDR1 is MNHEY, CDR2 SMNVEV, per germline (reference sequence). The CDR3 spans 16 residues. With V trimmed by 5 bases and J by 4 bases, 11 bases remained unmatched.

V is TRBV7-2 and J is TRBJ2-2, with a weak D call TRBD2 (5 bases). The CDR3 loop spans 13 amino acids. V dropped 7 bases and J dropped 6 bases, with 12 bases sitting between them. Germline CDR1 is SGHTA and CDR2 is FQGNSA. CDR3 sequence reads: CASNNLAPGELFF. CDR3 DNA: TGTGCCAGCAACAATCTAGCCCCCGGGGAGCTGTTTTTT.

The chain uses TRBV5-1 and TRBJ2-7; TRBD1 is a possible D gene (5 bases). The CDR3 is made up of 15 amino acids. The V gene lost 3 bases and the J gene lost 7 bases, with 20 bases spanning the gap. Germline V gene data show CDR1 as SGHRS and CDR2 as YFSETQ. CDR3 region: CASSSALTEVEEQYF. CDR3 DNA sequence: TGCGCCAGCAGCTCCGCCCTGACAGAAGTTGAGGAGCAGTACTTC.

CDR3 residues: CASRDEIAGAREQYF. CDR3 coding DNA: TGTGCCAGCAGGGATGAGATAGCGGGGGCGAGGGAGCAGTACTTC. This rearrangement joins TRBV6-1 to TRBJ2-7; the match to TRBD2 covers 9 bases. From germline, CDR1 is MNHNS and CDR2 SASEGT. The V gene end was trimmed by 6 bases and the J gene end by 7 bases; junction bases not matched to a gene: 13. This CDR3 comprises 15 residues.

The chain carries TRBV11-2 and TRBJ2-7; 13 bases match TRBD2. This CDR3 has 14 residues. The trim removed 6 bases at V and 1 base at J, leaving 0 bases unmatched. In germline, CDR1 is SGHAT, CDR2 FQNNGV. CDR3 loop: CASRGLAGSYEQYF. The CDR3 DNA is TGTGCCAGCAGGGGACTAGCGGGATCCTACGAGCAGTACTTC.

This chain links TRBV28 with TRBJ1-3; no clear D gene. V dropped 2 bases and J dropped 0 bases, with 14 bases sitting between them. The CDR3 sequence is 17 residues long. Germline V gives CDR1 MDHEN, CDR2 SYDVKM. This CDR3 reads CASSLVTGSDSGNTIYF. As DNA, the CDR3 is TGTGCCAGCAGTTTAGTCACGGGCAGTGACTCTGGAAACACCATATATTTT.

V gene TRBV28 combines with J gene TRBJ1-4; the match to TRBD1 covers 9 bases. The J segment lost 5 bases and the V segment lost 5 bases, leaving 6 bases of the junction unmatched. The length of the CDR3 is 15 residues. Germline lookup yields CDR1 MDHEN and CDR2 SYDVKM. The CDR3 DNA is TGTGCCAGCAGTGAGACAGGGGGGATGAATGAAAAACTGTTTTTT. Protein product: CASSETGGMNEKLFF.